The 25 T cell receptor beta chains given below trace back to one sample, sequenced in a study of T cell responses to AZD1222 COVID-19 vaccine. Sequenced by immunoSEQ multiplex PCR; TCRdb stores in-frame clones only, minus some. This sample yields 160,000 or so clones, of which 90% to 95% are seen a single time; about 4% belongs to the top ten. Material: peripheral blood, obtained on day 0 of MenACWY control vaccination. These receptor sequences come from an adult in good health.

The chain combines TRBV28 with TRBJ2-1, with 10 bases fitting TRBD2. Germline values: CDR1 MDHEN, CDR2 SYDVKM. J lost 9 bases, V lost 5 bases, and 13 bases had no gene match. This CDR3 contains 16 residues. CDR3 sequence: CASSILSSGRALEQFF. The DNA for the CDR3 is TGTGCCAGCAGTATCCTATCGAGCGGGAGGGCCCTTGAGCAGTTCTTC.

This CDR3 is CASSLYAGAGSPLNQPQHF. The CDR3 DNA reads TGTGCCAGCAGCCTATATGCAGGAGCGGGGTCCCCATTAAATCAGCCCCAGCATTTT. The chain links TRBV7-2 to TRBJ1-5; unclear D gene. This CDR3 comprises 19 residues. Germline CDR1 SGHTA, CDR2 FQGNSA. Trimming removed 5 bases from V and 4 bases from J, with 27 bases in between. Full variable domain (missing parts from reference TRBV7-2 and TRBJ1-5): GAGVSQSPSNKVTEKGKDVELRCDPISGHTALYWYRQSLGQGLEFLIYFQGNSAPDKSGLPSDRFSAERTGGSVSTLTIQRTQQEDSAVYLCASSLYAGAGSPLNQPQHFGDGTRLSIL.

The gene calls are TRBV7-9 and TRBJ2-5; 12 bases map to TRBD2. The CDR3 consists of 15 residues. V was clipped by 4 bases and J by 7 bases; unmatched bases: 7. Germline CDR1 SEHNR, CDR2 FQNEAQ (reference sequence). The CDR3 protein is CASSSASGRDRTQYF. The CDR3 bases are TGTGCCAGCAGCTCGGCTAGCGGGAGGGACAGGACCCAGTACTTC.

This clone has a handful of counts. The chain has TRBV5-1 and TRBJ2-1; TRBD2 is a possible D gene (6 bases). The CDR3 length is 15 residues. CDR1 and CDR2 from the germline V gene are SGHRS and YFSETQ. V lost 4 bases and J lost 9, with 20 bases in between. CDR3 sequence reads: CASSRKMGGMIEQFF. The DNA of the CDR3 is TGCGCCAGCAGCAGGAAGATGGGAGGCATGATTGAGCAGTTCTTC. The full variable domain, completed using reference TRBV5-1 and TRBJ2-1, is KAGVTQTPRYLIKTRGQQVTLSCSPISGHRSVSWYQQTPGQGLQFLFEYFSETQRNKGNFPGRFSGRQFSNSRSEMNVSTLELGDSALYLCASSRKMGGMIEQFFGPGTRLTVL.

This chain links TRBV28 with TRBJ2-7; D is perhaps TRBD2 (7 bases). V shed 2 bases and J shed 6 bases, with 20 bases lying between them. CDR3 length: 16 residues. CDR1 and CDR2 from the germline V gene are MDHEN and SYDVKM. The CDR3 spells CASSLRASGGQGEQYF. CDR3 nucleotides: TGTGCCAGCAGTTTACGGGCGTCGGGGGGCCAGGGCGAGCAGTACTTC.

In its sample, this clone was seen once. The CDR3 region is CASSWDRYTQYF. In DNA form, the CDR3 reads TGTGCCAGCAGTTGGGACAGATATACGCAGTATTTT. The V gene is TRBV12-3 or TRBV12-4, the J gene TRBJ2-3, with 7 nucleotides matching TRBD1. The CDR3 runs to 12 residues. V shed 4 bases and J 7 bases; nucleotides not matched to a gene: 2.

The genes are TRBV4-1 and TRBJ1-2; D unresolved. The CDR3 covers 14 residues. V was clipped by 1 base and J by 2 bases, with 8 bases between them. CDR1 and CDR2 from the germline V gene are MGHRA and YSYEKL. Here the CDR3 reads CASSQVAGNYGYTF. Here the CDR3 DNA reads TGCGCCAGCAGCCAAGTAGCAGGCAACTATGGCTACACCTTC.

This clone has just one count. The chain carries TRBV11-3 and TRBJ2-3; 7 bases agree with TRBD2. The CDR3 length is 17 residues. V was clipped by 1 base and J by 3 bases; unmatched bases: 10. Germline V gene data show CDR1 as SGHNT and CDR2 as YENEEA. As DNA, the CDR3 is TGTGCCAGCAGCTTAGCCATCGGGGAGGGGAGGACAGATACGCAGTATTTT. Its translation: CASSLAIGEGRTDTQYF.

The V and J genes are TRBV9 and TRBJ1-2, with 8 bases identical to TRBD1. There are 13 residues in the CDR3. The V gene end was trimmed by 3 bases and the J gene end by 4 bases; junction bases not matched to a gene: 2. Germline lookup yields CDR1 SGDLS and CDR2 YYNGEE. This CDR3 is CASSEGQGYGYTF. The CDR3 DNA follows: TGTGCCAGCAGCGAAGGACAGGGCTATGGCTACACCTTC. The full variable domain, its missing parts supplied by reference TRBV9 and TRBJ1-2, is DSGVTQTPKHLITATGQRVTLRCSPRSGDLSVYWYQQSLDQGLQFLIQYYNGEERAKGNILERFSAQQFPDLHSELNLSSLELGDSALYFCASSEGQGYGYTFGSGTRLTVV.

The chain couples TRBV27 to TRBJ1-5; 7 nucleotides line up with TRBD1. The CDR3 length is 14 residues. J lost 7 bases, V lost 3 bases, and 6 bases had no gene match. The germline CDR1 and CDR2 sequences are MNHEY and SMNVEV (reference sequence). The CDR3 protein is CASSLHRDSQPQHF. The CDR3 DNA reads TGTGCCAGCAGTTTGCACAGGGACAGCCAGCCCCAGCATTTT.

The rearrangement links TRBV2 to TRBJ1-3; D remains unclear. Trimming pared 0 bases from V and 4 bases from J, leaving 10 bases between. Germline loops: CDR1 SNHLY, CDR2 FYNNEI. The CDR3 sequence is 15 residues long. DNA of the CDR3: TGTGCCAGCAGTGAAGCCCTGCTCATGGGAAACACCATATATTTT. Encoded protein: CASSEALLMGNTIYF.

In DNA form, the CDR3 reads TGTGCCAGCAGCTTAGCAGTACGGACTCCTGATGGCTACACCTTC. Translated, it gives CASSLAVRTPDGYTF. This chain links TRBV7-2 with TRBJ1-2; D remains ambiguous. Germline loops: CDR1 SGHTA, CDR2 FQGNSA. Trimming removed 0 bases at V and 6 bases at J, with 14 bases between. This CDR3 is 15 amino acids long.

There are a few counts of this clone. The CDR3 region is CASSFQAGGRNEQFF. CDR3 nucleotides: TGTGCCAGCAGCTTTCAGGCGGGAGGGAGGAATGAGCAGTTCTTC. This chain joins TRBV11-1 and TRBJ2-1, with 9 positions matching TRBD2. This CDR3 has 15 residues. Germline lookup yields CDR1 SGHAT and CDR2 FQDESV (reference sequence). The V gene end was trimmed by 3 bases and the J gene end by 7 bases; junction bases not matched to a gene: 7.

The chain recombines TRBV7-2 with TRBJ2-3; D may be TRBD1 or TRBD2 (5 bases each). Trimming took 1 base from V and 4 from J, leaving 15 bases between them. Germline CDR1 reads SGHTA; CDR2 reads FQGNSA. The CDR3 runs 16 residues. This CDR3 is CASSLGPPGHPDTQYF. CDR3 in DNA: TGTGCCAGCAGCTTAGGCCCCCCGGGGCACCCAGATACGCAGTATTTT.

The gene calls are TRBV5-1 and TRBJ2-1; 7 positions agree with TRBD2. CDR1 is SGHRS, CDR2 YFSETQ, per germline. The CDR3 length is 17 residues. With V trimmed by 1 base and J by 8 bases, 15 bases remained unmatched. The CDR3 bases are TGCGCCAGCAGCTTGATGGCCCGTACGGGAGGTCTGGATGAGCAGTTCTTC. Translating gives CASSLMARTGGLDEQFF. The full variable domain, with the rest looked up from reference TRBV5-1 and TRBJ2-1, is KAGVTQTPRYLIKTRGQQVTLSCSPISGHRSVSWYQQTPGQGLQFLFEYFSETQRNKGNFPGRFSGRQFSNSRSEMNVSTLELGDSALYLCASSLMARTGGLDEQFFGPGTRLTVL.

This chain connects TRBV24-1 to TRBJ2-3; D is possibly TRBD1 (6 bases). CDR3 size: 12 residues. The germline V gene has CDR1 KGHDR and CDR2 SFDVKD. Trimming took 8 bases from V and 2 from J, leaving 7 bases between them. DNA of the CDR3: TGTGCCACCAAGGGGGACACAGATACGCAGTATTTT. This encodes CATKGDTDTQYF.

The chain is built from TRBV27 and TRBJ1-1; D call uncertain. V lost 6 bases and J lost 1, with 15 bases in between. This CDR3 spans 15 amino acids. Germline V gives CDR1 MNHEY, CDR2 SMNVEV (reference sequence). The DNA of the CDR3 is TGTGCCAGCAGCCCTTCGTTCCTGGAGAACACTGAAGCTTTCTTT. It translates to CASSPSFLENTEAFF.

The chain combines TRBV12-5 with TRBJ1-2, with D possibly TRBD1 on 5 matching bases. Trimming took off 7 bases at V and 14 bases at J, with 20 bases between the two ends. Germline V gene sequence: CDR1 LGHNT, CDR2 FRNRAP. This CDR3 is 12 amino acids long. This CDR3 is CASALARDLGTF. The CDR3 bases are TGTGCTAGTGCTCTTGCCCGGGACCTGGGGACCTTC.

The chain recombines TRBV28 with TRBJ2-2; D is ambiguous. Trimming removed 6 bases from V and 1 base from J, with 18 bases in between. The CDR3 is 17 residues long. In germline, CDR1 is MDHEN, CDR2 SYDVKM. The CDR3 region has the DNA TGTGCCAGCAGAATCCCCGGGCCCTCCAAGAACACCGGGGAGCTGTTTTTT. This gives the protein CASRIPGPSKNTGELFF.

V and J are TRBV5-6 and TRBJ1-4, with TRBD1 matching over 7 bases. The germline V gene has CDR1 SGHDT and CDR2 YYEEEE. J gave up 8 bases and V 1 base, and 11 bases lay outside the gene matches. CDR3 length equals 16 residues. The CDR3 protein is CASSLTGATAYEKLFF. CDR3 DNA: TGTGCCAGCAGCTTGACAGGGGCGACCGCTTACGAAAAACTGTTTTTT. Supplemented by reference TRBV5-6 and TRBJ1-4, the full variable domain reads DAGVTQSPTHLIKTRGQQVTLRCSPKSGHDTVSWYQQALGQGPQFIFQYYEEEERQRGNFPDRFSGHQFPNYSSELNVNALLLGDSALYLCASSLTGATAYEKLFFGSGTQLSVL.

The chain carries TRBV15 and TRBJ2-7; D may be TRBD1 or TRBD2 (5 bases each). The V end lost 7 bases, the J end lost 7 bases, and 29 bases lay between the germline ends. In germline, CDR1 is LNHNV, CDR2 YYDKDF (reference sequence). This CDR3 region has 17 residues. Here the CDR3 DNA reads TGTGCCACCATTCGAGCCCCGCCGGGACCCCTCTCTAGGGAGCAGTACTTC. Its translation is CATIRAPPGPLSREQYF.

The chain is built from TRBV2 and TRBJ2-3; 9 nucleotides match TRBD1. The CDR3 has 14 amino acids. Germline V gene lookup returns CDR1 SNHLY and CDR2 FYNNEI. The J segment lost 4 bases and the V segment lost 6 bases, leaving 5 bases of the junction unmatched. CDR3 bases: TGTGCCAGCAGGAGTGACAGGGGGTCAGATACGCAGTATTTT. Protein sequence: CASRSDRGSDTQYF.

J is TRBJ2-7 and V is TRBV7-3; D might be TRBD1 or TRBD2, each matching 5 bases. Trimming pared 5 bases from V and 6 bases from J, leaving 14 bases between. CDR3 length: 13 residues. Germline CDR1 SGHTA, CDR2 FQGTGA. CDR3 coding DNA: TGTGCCAGCAGCATCGGGACGTTCTCCGAGCAGTACTTC. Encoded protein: CASSIGTFSEQYF.

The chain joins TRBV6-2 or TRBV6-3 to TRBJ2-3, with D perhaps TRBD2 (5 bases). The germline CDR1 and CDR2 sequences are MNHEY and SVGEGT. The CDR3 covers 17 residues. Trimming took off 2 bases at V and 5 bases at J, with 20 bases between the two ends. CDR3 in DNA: TGTGCCAGCAGTTACAACGGACGGACTGGAGTAAAAGATACGCAGTATTTT. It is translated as CASSYNGRTGVKDTQYF.

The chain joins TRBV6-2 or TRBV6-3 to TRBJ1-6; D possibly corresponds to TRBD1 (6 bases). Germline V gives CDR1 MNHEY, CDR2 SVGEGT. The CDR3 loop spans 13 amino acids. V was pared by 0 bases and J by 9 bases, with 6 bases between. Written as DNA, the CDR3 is TGTGCCAGCAGTTACTCGGACAGTTCACCCCTCCACTTT. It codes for CASSYSDSSPLHF.